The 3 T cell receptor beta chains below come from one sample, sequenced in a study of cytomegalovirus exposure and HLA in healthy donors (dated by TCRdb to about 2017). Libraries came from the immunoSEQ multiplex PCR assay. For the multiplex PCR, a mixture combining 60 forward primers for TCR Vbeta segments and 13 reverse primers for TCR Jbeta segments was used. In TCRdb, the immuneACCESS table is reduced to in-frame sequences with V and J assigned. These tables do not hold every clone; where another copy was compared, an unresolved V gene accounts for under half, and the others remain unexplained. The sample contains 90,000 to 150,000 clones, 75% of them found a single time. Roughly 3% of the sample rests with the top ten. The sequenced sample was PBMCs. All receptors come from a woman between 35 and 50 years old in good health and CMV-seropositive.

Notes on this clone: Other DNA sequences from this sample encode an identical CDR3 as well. This CDR3 reads CASSWDSSYEQYF. The CDR3 DNA reads TGTGCCAGCAGTTGGGACAGTTCCTACGAGCAGTACTTC. The chain uses TRBV27 and TRBJ2-7; 7 nucleotides match TRBD1. The CDR3 covers 13 residues. V shed 4 bases and J 1 base; nucleotides not matched to a gene: 1. The V gene's germline CDR1 is MNHEY and CDR2 SMNVEV (reference sequence).

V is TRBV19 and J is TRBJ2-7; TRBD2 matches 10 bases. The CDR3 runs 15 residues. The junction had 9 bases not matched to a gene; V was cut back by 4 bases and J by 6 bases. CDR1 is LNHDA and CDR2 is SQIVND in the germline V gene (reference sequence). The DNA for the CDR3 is TGTGCCAGTAGTACGAGGACTAGCGGAGTACGCGAGCAGTACTTC. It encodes CASSTRTSGVREQYF.

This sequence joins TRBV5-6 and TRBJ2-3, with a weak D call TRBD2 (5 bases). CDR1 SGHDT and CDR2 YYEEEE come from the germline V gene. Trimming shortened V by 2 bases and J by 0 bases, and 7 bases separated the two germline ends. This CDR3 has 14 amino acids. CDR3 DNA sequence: TGTGCCAGCAGCTTTGGAGGTAGCACAGATACGCAGTATTTT. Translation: CASSFGGSTDTQYF.